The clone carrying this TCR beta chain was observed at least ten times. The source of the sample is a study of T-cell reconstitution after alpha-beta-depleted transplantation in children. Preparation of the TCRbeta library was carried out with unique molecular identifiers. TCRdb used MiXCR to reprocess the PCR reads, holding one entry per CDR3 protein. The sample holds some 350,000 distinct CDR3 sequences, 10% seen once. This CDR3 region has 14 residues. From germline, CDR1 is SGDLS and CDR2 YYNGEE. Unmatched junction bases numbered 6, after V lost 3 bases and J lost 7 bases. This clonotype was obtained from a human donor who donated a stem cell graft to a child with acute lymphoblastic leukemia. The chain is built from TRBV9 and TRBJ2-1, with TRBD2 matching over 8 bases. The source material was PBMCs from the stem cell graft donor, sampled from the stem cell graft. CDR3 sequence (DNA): TGTGCCAGCAGCGCCGGGACTAGGGAAAATGAGCAGTTCTTC. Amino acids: CASSAGTRENEQFF. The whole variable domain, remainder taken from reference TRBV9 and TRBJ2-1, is DSGVTQTPKHLITATGQRVTLRCSPRSGDLSVYWYQQSLDQGLQFLIQYYNGEERAKGNILERFSAQQFPDLHSELNLSSLELGDSALYFCASSAGTRENEQFFGPGTRLTVL.